The TCR beta chain under discussion was sequenced for a study of OX40 agonist ivuxolimab in advanced cancers. The method was immunoSEQ multiplex PCR; TCRdb's version includes in-frame clones alone and lacks a portion of them. The sample has 40,000 to 60,000 clones, 80% to 90% seen once. This CDR3 region has 13 residues. In germline, CDR1 is SGHNT, CDR2 YENEEA. Trimming left V 2 bases short and J 4 bases short, with 8 bases between. This clonotype originated in an adult with an advanced solid tumor such as melanoma, head and neck, liver or kidney cancer. The J gene is TRBJ2-5, the V gene TRBV11-3, with a weak D call TRBD1 (5 bases). Sequenced here: CD4+ or CD8+ T cells sorted from blood, sampled in a trial of the OX40 agonist ivuxolimab. CDR3 protein: CASSLWQGETQYF. Written as DNA, the CDR3 is TGTGCCAGCAGCTTATGGCAGGGAGAGACCCAGTACTTC.